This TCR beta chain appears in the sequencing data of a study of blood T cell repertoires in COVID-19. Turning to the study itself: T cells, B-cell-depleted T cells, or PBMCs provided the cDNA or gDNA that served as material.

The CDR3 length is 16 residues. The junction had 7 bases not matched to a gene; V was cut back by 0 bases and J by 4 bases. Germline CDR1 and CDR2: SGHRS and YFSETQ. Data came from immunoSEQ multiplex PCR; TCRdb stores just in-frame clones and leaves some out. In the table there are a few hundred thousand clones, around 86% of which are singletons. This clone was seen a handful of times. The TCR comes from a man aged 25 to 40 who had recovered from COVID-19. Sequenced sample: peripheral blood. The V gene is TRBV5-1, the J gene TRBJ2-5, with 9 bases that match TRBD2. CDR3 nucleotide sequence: TGCGCCAGCAGCTTGGCCGGCGGGGGGGCAGGAGAGACCCAGTACTTC. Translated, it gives CASSLAGGGAGETQYF.